Below, 30 T cell receptor beta chains from the same sample are listed, as sequenced in a study of control samples from healthy donors and cancer patients. The data were produced by immunoSEQ multiplex PCR, yet TCRdb's version contains in-frame clones alone and is incomplete. The data contain 350,000 to 450,000 clones, 75% to 95% of them singletons. The specimen sequenced was PBMCs. The origin of the receptors is a middle-aged man with head and neck cancer.

The chain uses TRBV5-1 and TRBJ2-2; 7 nucleotides line up with TRBD2. CDR1 is SGHRS and CDR2 is YFSETQ in the germline V gene. Losses at the gene ends were 1 base for V and 1 base for J; bases not matched to a gene: 4. This CDR3 region has 16 residues. For the CDR3, the DNA is TGCGCCAGCAGCTTGCCAATAGCGGGGAACACCGGGGAGCTGTTTTTT. This sequence encodes CASSLPIAGNTGELFF.

The rearrangement uses TRBV2 and TRBJ2-1; TRBD2 matches 12 bases. CDR3 length: 16 residues. Germline V lookup: CDR1 SNHLY, CDR2 FYNNEI. V shed 6 bases, J shed 7 bases, and the junction held 10 bases outside the gene matches. The CDR3 region has the DNA TGTGCCAGCAGCGATCAACTAGCGGGAGGTTTAAATGAGCAGTTCTTC. Translating it yields CASSDQLAGGLNEQFF.

The chain recombines TRBV11-2 with TRBJ2-3; 9 positions match TRBD1. The CDR3 consists of 17 residues. CDR1 SGHAT and CDR2 FQNNGV come from the germline V gene. The V gene end was trimmed by 2 bases and the J gene end by 1 base; junction bases not matched to a gene: 7. CDR3 nucleotides: TGTGCCAGCAGCTTAAGAATCTGGGACAGGGGCACAGATACGCAGTATTTT. Its translation is CASSLRIWDRGTDTQYF.

This chain joins TRBV5-8 and TRBJ1-5; D is undetermined. The CDR3 spans 12 residues. Germline V gene lookup returns CDR1 SGHTS and CDR2 YDEGEE. Between the trimmed V and J ends, which lost 3 bases and 10 bases, there was a span of 11 bases. The CDR3 sequence is CASSSGLLPQHF. In nucleotides, the CDR3 is TGTGCCAGCAGCTCGGGCCTCCTCCCCCAGCATTTT.

V usage is TRBV25-1 and J usage is TRBJ1-4; D is unresolved. Trimming took 2 bases from V and 8 from J, leaving 12 bases between them. CDR3 size: 14 residues. Germline values: CDR1 MGHDK, CDR2 SYGVNS. CDR3 protein: CASSEVGRSEKLFF. CDR3 sequence (DNA): TGTGCCAGCAGTGAAGTGGGCCGGAGCGAAAAACTGTTTTTT.

This clone occurred a few times. The chain is built from TRBV24-1 and TRBJ2-1; 7 nucleotides match TRBD1. V was pared by 3 bases and J by 8 bases, with 9 bases of the junction left unmatched. CDR1 is KGHDR, CDR2 SFDVKD, per germline. This CDR3 has 15 amino acids. The CDR3 bases are TGTGCCACCAGTGATCCCTCACTCGGACAGGATGAGCAGTTCTTC. This encodes CATSDPSLGQDEQFF.

The sample holds a few counts of this clone. In DNA, the CDR3 is TGCGCCAGCAGCCCTACAGGGGACTCCTACAATGAGCAGTTCTTC. Its protein product is CASSPTGDSYNEQFF. The chain recombines TRBV5-1 with TRBJ2-1; TRBD1 aligns across 7 bases. The CDR3 totals 15 residues. Losses at the gene ends were 4 bases for V and 0 bases for J; bases not matched to a gene: 4. Germline V gene data show CDR1 as SGHRS and CDR2 as YFSETQ.

The chain has TRBV6-6 and TRBJ2-2, with 16 bases lining up with TRBD2. V dropped 6 bases and J dropped 7; count of bases not matched to a gene: 17. Germline assignment: CDR1 MNHNY and CDR2 SVGAGI (reference sequence). The CDR3 is 20 amino acids. The CDR3 region has the DNA TGTGCCAGCAGCTCCCAACCGGGACTAGCGGGAGGGCCGAGTAGCGGGGAGCTGTTTTTT. This codes for CASSSQPGLAGGPSSGELFF.

This chain uses TRBV7-8 with TRBJ2-5, with D possibly being TRBD1 (5 bases). Germline CDR1 reads SGHVS; CDR2 reads FQNEAQ. The CDR3 extends over 15 amino acids. With 6 bases removed from V and 5 bases from J, the gap between germline ends came to 19 bases. CDR3 bases: TGTGCCAGCAGTATTCGCGCTCAGGGATGGGAGACCCAGTACTTC. Protein product: CASSIRAQGWETQYF.

The V call is TRBV3-1 (or the pseudogene TRBV3-2), the J call TRBJ1-1; D uncertain. The V end lost 0 bases, the J end lost 0 bases, and 5 bases lay between the germline ends. Germline values: CDR1 LGHDT, CDR2 YNNKEL (reference sequence). The length of the CDR3 is 14 residues. CDR3 nucleotide sequence: TGTGCCAGCAGCCAAGACGCTTTGAACACTGAAGCTTTCTTT. It codes for CASSQDALNTEAFF.

The chain joins TRBV5-4 to TRBJ2-2; D is perhaps TRBD2 (6 bases). V gave up 5 bases and J gave up 2 bases, with 19 bases separating them. The CDR3 is 17 amino acids. Per germline, CDR1 SGHNT and CDR2 YYREEE (reference sequence). The CDR3 here is CASSLALAARNTGELFF. CDR3 bases: TGTGCCAGCAGTCTTGCACTAGCCGCCCGCAACACCGGGGAGCTGTTTTTT.

The CDR3 coding sequence is TGCAGCGTTGGGAACAGGGCGAGGGGTGAAAAACTGTTTTTT. It is translated as CSVGNRARGEKLFF. J is TRBJ1-4 and V is TRBV29-1; tentative D call: TRBD1 (6 bases). From germline, CDR1 is SQVTM and CDR2 ANQGSEA. CDR3 length equals 14 residues. V lost 4 bases and J 7 bases, leaving 16 bases between the germline ends.

The chain uses TRBV30 and TRBJ2-2; unclear D gene. Germline V lookup: CDR1 GTSNPN, CDR2 SVGIG (reference sequence). The CDR3 loop spans 10 amino acids. V was pared by 2 bases and J by 6 bases, with 1 base between. The CDR3 spells CAWSSGELFF. CDR3 coding DNA: TGTGCCTGGAGTTCCGGGGAGCTGTTTTTT.

This rearrangement joins TRBV5-6 to TRBJ1-4, with D maybe TRBD1 (5 bases). CDR1 SGHDT and CDR2 YYEEEE come from the germline V gene. This CDR3 region has 14 residues. The V end lost 3 bases, the J end lost 4 bases, and 10 bases lay between the germline ends. Written as DNA, the CDR3 is TGTGCCAGCAGCTCGGGACGGCGTAATGAAAAACTGTTTTTT. It specifies CASSSGRRNEKLFF.

This chain uses TRBV11-2 with TRBJ2-1; perhaps TRBD1 as D (6 bases). This CDR3 spans 15 amino acids. Germline assignment: CDR1 SGHAT and CDR2 FQNNGV. V gave up 6 bases and J gave up 4 bases, with 16 bases separating them. The CDR3 sequence: CASRLVGALYNEQFF. The CDR3 nucleotides read TGTGCCAGCAGACTAGTGGGGGCCCTATACAATGAGCAGTTCTTC. The full variable domain, completed using reference TRBV11-2 and TRBJ2-1, is EAGVAQSPRYKIIEKRQSVAFWCNPISGHATLYWYQQILGQGPKLLIQFQNNGVVDDSQLPKDRFSAERLKGVDSTLKIQPAKLEDSAVYLCASRLVGALYNEQFFGPGTRLTVL.

V is TRBV7-9 and J is TRBJ1-1; D perhaps matches TRBD1 (5 bases). Trimming shortened V by 5 bases and J by 1 base, and 17 bases separated the two germline ends. Germline assignment: CDR1 SEHNR and CDR2 FQNEAQ (reference sequence). The CDR3 extends over 16 amino acids. The CDR3 here is CASSPNAAGGNTEAFF. The CDR3 nucleotides are TGTGCCAGCAGCCCAAACGCCGCCGGGGGGAACACTGAAGCTTTCTTT.

This sequence joins TRBV30 and TRBJ1-6, with TRBD1 identical over 8 bases. The CDR3 extends over 15 amino acids. Germline-derived CDR1 and CDR2 are GTSNPN and SVGIG (reference sequence). V lost 0 bases, J lost 13 bases, and 11 bases stayed unmatched. The CDR3 DNA follows: TGTGCCTGGAGTGTGGGGGACAGGCCCACGTGGCCCCTCCACTTT. Translating gives CAWSVGDRPTWPLHF.

V is TRBV21-1 and J is TRBJ2-1; the listed D gene, TRBD1, was not tested against the DNA. TRBV21-1 is reported as a pseudogene. This CDR3 is built from 20 residues. CDR3 sequence reads: CASSKAPYPPGQGEDNEQFF. CDR3 DNA: TGTGCCAGCAGCAAAGCGCCCTACCCCCCGGGACAGGGGGAAGACAATGAGCAGTTCTTC.

This clone was seen more than once but under ten times. This same CDR3 is encoded by further DNA sequences in the sample. The chain is built from TRBV10-2 and TRBJ1-1, with D tentatively TRBD1 (5 bases). Germline V gene lookup returns CDR1 WSHSY and CDR2 SAAADI. The CDR3 extends over 11 amino acids. V gave up 10 bases and J gave up 4 bases, with 10 bases separating them. CDR3 coding DNA: TGCGCCACCACGGGGGGCACTGAAGCTTTCTTT. Its translation: CATTGGTEAFF.

The V and J genes are TRBV12-3 or TRBV12-4 and TRBJ2-2, with D unclear. This CDR3 is built from 13 residues. Deletions cut 7 bases from V and 6 bases from J, with 12 bases between. CDR3 coding DNA: TGTGCCAGCAAGATGACCGGTGCCGGGGAGCTGTTTTTT. Protein: CASKMTGAGELFF.

The chain recombines TRBV5-6 with TRBJ2-7; D tentatively reads TRBD1 or TRBD2 (5 bases each). From germline, CDR1 is SGHDT and CDR2 YYEEEE. V lost 3 bases and J lost 7, with 14 bases in between. CDR3 length: 13 residues. CDR3 region: CASSWRGALEQYF. Here the CDR3 DNA reads TGTGCCAGCAGCTGGAGAGGGGCGTTGGAGCAGTACTTC.

The genes are TRBV3-1 (or the pseudogene TRBV3-2) and TRBJ2-1, with 7 positions matching TRBD2. Germline values: CDR1 LGHDT, CDR2 YNNKEL (reference sequence). J was trimmed by 8 bases and V by 4 bases; bases with no gene match: 11. This CDR3 is built from 15 residues. The CDR3: CASSLVVGGPYEQFF. In DNA, the CDR3 is TGTGCCAGCAGCCTGGTAGTGGGAGGGCCGTATGAGCAGTTCTTC.

Turning to this clone: The sample carries other DNA sequences with the same CDR3. The V and J genes are TRBV5-1 and TRBJ2-2; TRBD2 might be the D (6 bases). V lost 1 base to trimming and J lost 3 bases, with 10 bases between them. The CDR3 consists of 15 residues. The germline V gene has CDR1 SGHRS and CDR2 YFSETQ. The CDR3 sequence: CASSLRGGDTGELFF. The DNA for the CDR3 is TGCGCCAGCAGCTTGAGAGGCGGGGACACCGGGGAGCTGTTTTTT.

The J gene is TRBJ2-7, the V gene TRBV19; perhaps D is TRBD1 or TRBD2 (5 bases each). V gave up 3 bases and J gave up 0 bases, with 12 bases separating them. Germline V gene sequence: CDR1 LNHDA, CDR2 SQIVND (reference sequence). This CDR3 spans 15 amino acids. For the CDR3, the DNA is TGTGCCAGTAGTATGGGACGGAGCCTCTCCTACGAGCAGTACTTC. It specifies CASSMGRSLSYEQYF. The complete variable domain, with remaining parts taken from reference TRBV19 and TRBJ2-7, reads DGGITQSPKYLFRKEGQNVTLSCEQNLNHDAMYWYRQDPGQGLRLIYYSQIVNDFQKGDIAEGYSVSREKKESFPLTVTSAQKNPTAFYLCASSMGRSLSYEQYFGPGTRLTVT.

The rearrangement joins TRBV19 to TRBJ2-1; TRBD1 is a possible D gene (5 bases). The germline V gene encodes CDR1 LNHDA and CDR2 SQIVND (reference sequence). Trimming stripped 5 bases from V and 5 bases from J, with 10 bases between. This CDR3 comprises 13 residues. CDR3 in DNA: TGTGCCAGTAGTGTCGACAGACACAATGAGCAGTTCTTC. It is translated as CASSVDRHNEQFF.

This chain connects TRBV11-2 to TRBJ2-2, with TRBD2 matching 12 bases. Per germline, CDR1 SGHAT and CDR2 FQNNGV. The CDR3 runs to 15 residues. Losses at the gene ends were 5 bases for V and 5 bases for J; bases not matched to a gene: 3. This CDR3 reads CASSPTSGGTGELFF. The DNA of the CDR3 is TGTGCCAGCAGCCCCACTAGCGGGGGGACCGGGGAGCTGTTTTTT.

The chain couples TRBV19 to TRBJ1-4; TRBD1 agrees at 8 bases. There are 17 residues in the CDR3. Losses at the gene ends were 3 bases for V and 6 bases for J; bases not matched to a gene: 12. Germline CDR1 reads LNHDA; CDR2 reads SQIVND (reference sequence). CDR3 sequence (DNA): TGTGCCAGTAGTATGAGGCACCTACAGGGGGTTTATGAAAAACTGTTTTTT. This sequence encodes CASSMRHLQGVYEKLFF.

The chain employs TRBV18 and TRBJ2-5; 10 bases are shared with TRBD1. The germline V gene has CDR1 KGHSH and CDR2 LQKENI. V shed 2 bases and J 0 bases; nucleotides not matched to a gene: 6. This CDR3 region has 17 residues. CDR3 residues: CASSPTTGTGDQETQYF. The CDR3 DNA follows: TGTGCCAGCTCACCAACCACCGGGACAGGGGACCAAGAGACCCAGTACTTC.

This chain joins TRBV5-1 and TRBJ2-3; TRBD2 is a possible D gene (7 bases). This CDR3 spans 15 amino acids. Trimming left V 0 bases short and J 4 bases short, with 12 bases between. Germline CDR1 is SGHRS and CDR2 is YFSETQ. The CDR3 region is CASSLEGGGPDTQYF. The DNA of the CDR3 is TGCGCCAGCAGCTTGGAAGGGGGGGGCCCAGATACGCAGTATTTT.

V usage is TRBV3-1 (or the pseudogene TRBV3-2) and J usage is TRBJ1-4; the D gene is possibly TRBD1 (6 bases). V was cut by 3 bases and J by 3 bases, with 26 bases left in between. This CDR3 is built from 20 residues. Germline V gives CDR1 LGHDT, CDR2 YNNKEL (reference sequence). In nucleotides, the CDR3 is TGTGCCAGCAGCCACCGGCCCGGGTGTCCCCCGACAGGAGCTAATGAAAAACTGTTTTTT. Its protein product is CASSHRPGCPPTGANEKLFF.